The rows below give T cell receptor beta chains drawn from one sample of a study of cytomegalovirus exposure and HLA in healthy donors. TCRdb's copy holds only in-frame clones and misses some; the assay was immunoSEQ multiplex PCR. The data hold about 50,000 clones, with around four fifths observed a single time. The specimen sequenced was PBMCs. Receptors originate from a man aged 30 to 45 in good health and CMV-seronegative. Both conserved end residues are part of each CDR3.

>TRBV2
CASTGQENTEAFF
>TRBV9
CASQSRTGNYGYTF
>TRBV16
CASSPSGQGVTEAFF
>TRBV27
CASSPLLGQGYYEQYF
>TRBV6-6
CASSHLQGAHTEAFF
>TRBV19
CASSTRQGAGELFF
>TRBV7-2
CASSLTRDREATQYF
>TRBV5-1
CASSLTGGNTGELFF
>TRBV6-1
CASTRYLYNEQFF
>TRBV7-2
CASSTPRSGYDTQYF
>TRBV6-6
CASSYPPGQGTPLHF
>TRBV7-9
CASSLIPPGQGAREQFF
>TRBV28
CASMGTYDTGELFF
>TRBV5-1
CASSSTGPASGANVLTF
>TRBV5-1
CASSVPGGPLSEQFF
>TRBV2
CASSENYGQYF
>TRBV29-1
CSGSGGASSDTQYF
>TRBV29-1
CSVEPDGGLVDTQYF
>TRBV18
CASSPGRWYEQYF
>TRBV20-1
CSARGQNGYTF
>TRBV2
CASRAGGYTDTQYF
>TRBV7-8
CASSSGQGAHAEAFF
>TRBV7-9
CASSYSYTDTQYF
>TRBV6-5
CASSYSTGQAYEQYF
>TRBV6-5
CASRATGYSYEQYF
>TRBV28
CASGRPGITNEKLFF
>TRBV18
CASSLDRDGADTQYF
>TRBV2
CASRMTGDYGYTF
>TRBV7-9
CASSAGFLKPYEQYF
>TRBV5-5
CASSLGLLYSGNTIYF
>TRBV5-4
CASSLEAGYNEQFF
>TRBV27
CASSLQGLKDEQYF
>TRBV7-6
CASSLASSGQVSGNTIYF
>TRBV10-3
CAIRPESPGHEQYF
>TRBV4-1
CASSHGQGMNTEAFF
>TRBV6-1
CASREAGGGIQYF
>TRBV25-1
CASSDRTATYEQYF
>TRBV19
CASTGRTGDRETQYF
>TRBV7-2
CASSVGVSGGRETQYF
>TRBV4-1
CASRGDGFFTTDTQYF
>TRBV6-1
CASTPNRGYTGELFF
>TRBV6-1
CASPTDNSYNEQFF
>TRBV7-2
CASSTQFSNQPQHF
>TRBV19
CASRASGGHTDTQYF
>TRBV19
CASSMSTGSMNTEAFF
>TRBV28
CASSPAGGPVDEQYF